The following is a TCR beta chain sequence with its context. This clonotype has ten or more counts. Its antigen has not been determined. Base qualities are not recorded, but no much larger clone differs from it by a single base. Amplification of TCR beta CDR3 regions was carried out from RNA transcripts. The first round of RT-PCR for the TCR CDR3 was performed with the HTBI primer set and the Qiagen OneStep RT-PCR kit. The libraries were constructed in a second round of multiplex PCR and then size-selected and purified. Libraries were sequenced paired-end with 100 bp reads on an Illumina HiSeq2000. Regarding the original processing steps: SOAPnuke was used to process the raw data, throwing out any read that contained adapters or uncalled bases, had a mean Phred below 15, or lacked an exact constant-primer or identifier match. COPE v1.2.5 was used to merge high-quality paired reads, and clonotypes were defined as unique nucleotide sequences. MiTCR v1.1 was used to align clonotypes to the IMGT TRBV, TRBD and TRBJ reference segments. Only V-J combinations with frequency above 0.0001, covering 99.2% of repertoires, were analysed. The TCS score was defined as the ratio of F50 (clonal expansion) to E x V (chaos), calculated using BLOSUM62-based TCRdist between CDR3 peptides within each V-J. Welch's t-statistics and random forest reduced 500 to 550 V-J features to around 14, which were used in a naive Bayes classifier (R e1071). TCRdb itself trimmed the public reads at Q25 with fastp, ran MiXCR and retained productive beta chains. All rows with the same CDR3 protein become a single entry with the most common DNA and genes. These V and J calls are TCRdb output, not the study's own analysis. For this sample the table gives around 210,000 distinct CDR3 sequences, of which 17% were detected only once. The ten largest clonotypes hold around 52% of the sample.

The source of the sample is a study of T cells in Graves' hyperthyroidism and ophthalmopathy (dated by TCRdb to the late 2010s). The study in broad terms: Peripheral blood was sampled at the time of initial diagnosis, prior to any treatment. A discovery cohort of about a hundred patients, roughly 45 with Graves' ophthalmopathy and 57 with stable Graves' hyperthyroidism, was used to find distinguishing TCR V-J signatures. Prospective prediction of ophthalmopathy was tested in an independent validation cohort of approximately 19 hyperthyroidism patients and roughly 16 patients who later progressed to ophthalmopathy. The 100 discovery patients were divided at random into training and test sets in a 7:3 ratio. In addition, the study compared T-cell repertoires in thyroid tissue and in blood from roughly six Graves' hyperthyroidism patients. Following sampling, methimazole starting at 30 mg daily was given to hyperthyroidism patients, and high-dose intravenous methylprednisolone was given to ophthalmopathy patients. TCR Vbeta CDR3 sequencing of approximately 140 peripheral blood samples (roughly 41 ophthalmopathy, roughly 74 hyperthyroidism and some 17 progressor patients) is reported in the paper. Here is what the overall study found, with its caveats: A 13 V-J signature model separated ophthalmopathy from stable hyperthyroidism, with approximately 86% sensitivity and 81% to 82% specificity in cross-validation and 80%/75% in testing. Sample size was not statistically predetermined, and investigators were not blinded to group allocation. In validation, progression to ophthalmopathy was predicted by the model with 70.59% sensitivity and roughly 76% specificity, a median of roughly 6.4 months before onset. Most expanded thyroid clonotypes (frequency above 0.001) were also detected in blood, suggesting blood repertoires may reflect thyroid immune responses.

The germline V gene supplies CDR1 SGDLS and CDR2 YYNGEE. Trimming takes 7 bases off V and 1 base off J; junction bases not matched to a gene: 9. The CDR3, cysteine through phenylalanine, is 15 amino acids long. Only the CDR3 DNA is retained, 45 bases long and in frame from the first base. Stable Graves' hyperthyroidism was defined as no progression to ophthalmopathy during 18 months of follow-up. Hyperthyroidism patients were newly diagnosed, had a disease duration of under 2 months, and were aged 18 to 65 years. Exclusion was applied to patients with uncontrolled infections, other autoimmune diseases, pregnancy or lactation. Diagnoses were based on clinical symptoms, serum thyroxine and TRAb, thyroid ultrasound and orbital computed tomography. Ficoll-Paque density gradient centrifugation was used to isolate PBMCs from 8 to 10 ml of fresh peripheral blood. Total RNA was extracted with Trizol reagent, and quality was checked on an Agilent 2100 Bioanalyzer.

The sequenced material came from blood. This TCR came from a woman aged 45-60 years with Graves' hyperthyroidism. The chain is made from TRBV9 and TRBJ2-5, with TRBD2 identical over 8 junction bases. The CDR3 reads as follows: CASGAGGVGQETQYF. The DNA sequence is as follows: TGTGCCAGCGGTGCGGGGGGCGTGGGCCAAGAGACCCAGTACTTC.